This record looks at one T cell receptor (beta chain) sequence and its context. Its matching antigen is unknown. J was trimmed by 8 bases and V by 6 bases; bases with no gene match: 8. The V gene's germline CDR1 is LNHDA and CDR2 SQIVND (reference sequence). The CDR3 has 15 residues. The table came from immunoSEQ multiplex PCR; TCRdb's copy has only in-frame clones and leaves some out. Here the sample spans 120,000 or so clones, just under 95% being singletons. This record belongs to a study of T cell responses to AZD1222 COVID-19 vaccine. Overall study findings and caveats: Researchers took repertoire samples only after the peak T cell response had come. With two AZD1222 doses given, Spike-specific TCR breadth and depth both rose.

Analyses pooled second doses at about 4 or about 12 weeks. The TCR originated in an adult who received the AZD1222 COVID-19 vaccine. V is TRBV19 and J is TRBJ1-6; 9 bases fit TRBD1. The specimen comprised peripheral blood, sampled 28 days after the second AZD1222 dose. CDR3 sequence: CASRGTGLGDSPLHF. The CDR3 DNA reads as TGTGCCAGTAGGGGGACAGGGCTGGGCGATTCACCCCTCCACTTT.